The 17 T cell receptor beta chains below all came from one sample that was sequenced in a study of blood T cell repertoires in COVID-19. Sequenced by immunoSEQ multiplex PCR; TCRdb stores in-frame clones only, minus some. The sample lists roughly 270,000 clones, approximately 85% occurring once. Sequenced: peripheral blood. These receptors came from a man aged 45-65 years with active or convalescent COVID-19.

The V and J genes are TRBV9 and TRBJ2-2, with a tentative D call TRBD2 (5 bases). The length of the CDR3 is 13 residues. Germline CDR1 is SGDLS and CDR2 is YYNGEE. Trimming left V 0 bases short and J 6 bases short, with 6 bases between. This chain's CDR3 is CASSVGGSGELFF. DNA of the CDR3: TGTGCCAGCAGCGTAGGAGGGTCCGGGGAGCTGTTTTTT.

The rearrangement links TRBV4-1 to TRBJ2-3, with D possibly being TRBD2 (6 bases). Germline values: CDR1 MGHRA, CDR2 YSYEKL. Trimming removed 0 bases at V and 2 bases at J, with 15 bases between. This CDR3 spans 17 amino acids. The CDR3 loop is CASSQDGDGTATDTQYF. The CDR3 DNA reads TGCGCCAGCAGCCAAGATGGGGATGGGACTGCCACAGATACGCAGTATTTT.

V and J are TRBV3-1 (or the pseudogene TRBV3-2) and TRBJ2-1, with 7 positions matching TRBD2. The junction had 15 bases not matched to a gene; V was cut back by 0 bases and J by 4 bases. Per germline, CDR1 LGHDT and CDR2 YNNKEL (reference sequence). CDR3 length: 19 residues. CDR3 nucleotides: TGTGCCAGCAGCCAAGACCCGTTGGGAGGGAGAAAGGTATACAATGAGCAGTTCTTC. Its translation is CASSQDPLGGRKVYNEQFF.

V is TRBV25-1 and J is TRBJ1-4, with D perhaps matching TRBD1 (5 bases). Trimming cost V 3 bases and J 7 bases, with 15 bases left between them. Germline V lookup: CDR1 MGHDK, CDR2 SYGVNS. This CDR3 is 15 amino acids long. This CDR3 is CASSDRVMVSEKLFF. Written as DNA, the CDR3 is TGTGCCAGCAGTGACAGGGTAATGGTAAGTGAAAAACTGTTTTTT. Together with reference TRBV25-1 and TRBJ1-4, the CDR3 gives the full variable domain: EADIYQTPRYLVIGTGKKITLECSQTMGHDKMYWYQQDPGMELHLIHYSYGVNSTEKGDLSSESTVSRIRTEHFPLTLESARPSHTSQYLCASSDRVMVSEKLFFGSGTQLSVL.

The chain combines TRBV6-2 or TRBV6-3 with TRBJ2-5, with 14 positions matching TRBD2. Germline values: CDR1 MNHEY, CDR2 SVGEGT. The CDR3 runs 16 residues. V lost 6 bases and J lost 1; bases outside the gene matches: 4. CDR3 DNA sequence: TGTGCCAGCAGATACGGGACTAGCGGGAGCCAAGAGACCCAGTACTTC. Its protein is CASRYGTSGSQETQYF.

The chain has TRBV5-6 and TRBJ2-7, with D unclear. CDR1 and CDR2 (germline): SGHDT, YYEEEE. V lost 5 bases, J lost 1 base, and 10 bases lay in between. This CDR3 spans 13 amino acids. DNA of the CDR3: TGTGCCAGCAGTAAATTTGAGTCCTACGAGCAGTACTTC. It is translated as CASSKFESYEQYF.

The V and J genes are TRBV5-1 and TRBJ2-1, with TRBD1 as a possible D gene (6 bases). In germline, CDR1 is SGHRS, CDR2 YFSETQ. V was shortened by 4 bases and J by 6 bases, with 20 bases between the two germline ends. The CDR3 spans 16 residues. For the CDR3, the DNA is TGCGCCAGCAGCGGCCGGACAGTAAGAGGTGGCAATGAGCAGTTCTTC. It translates to CASSGRTVRGGNEQFF.

V is TRBV28 and J is TRBJ2-5; TRBD2 matches 14 bases. CDR1 MDHEN and CDR2 SYDVKM come from the germline V gene. This CDR3 contains 15 residues. Germline trimming cut 5 bases from V and 5 bases from J; bases unmatched to any gene: 4. The CDR3 coding sequence is TGTGCCAGCAGTGGGACTAGCGGGAGTTGGGAGACCCAGTACTTC. Residues: CASSGTSGSWETQYF.

About this clone itself: The junction departs from germline at one end; a sequencing error may be responsible. The CDR3 loop reads CASSLAPELAQAETQYF. The CDR3 nucleotides are TGTGCTAGCAGCTTAGCTCCCGAGCTAGCGCAAGCGGAGACCCAGTACTTC. The rearrangement joins TRBV7-7 to TRBJ2-5; weak D call: TRBD2 (6 bases). The CDR3 extends over 17 amino acids. In germline, CDR1 is SSHAT, CDR2 FNYEAQ (reference sequence).

The V and J genes are TRBV30 and TRBJ1-2; TRBD1 agrees at 8 bases. Germline V gives CDR1 GTSNPN, CDR2 SVGIG (reference sequence). V lost 4 bases, J lost 4 bases, and 2 bases stayed unmatched. The CDR3 length is 12 residues. As DNA, the CDR3 is TGTGCCTGGACAGGGGGCGGCTATGGCTACACCTTC. Translation gives CAWTGGGYGYTF.

This clone was detected only a few times. The V gene is TRBV19, the J gene TRBJ1-2; 11 bases map to TRBD1. Germline values: CDR1 LNHDA, CDR2 SQIVND (reference sequence). With 6 bases clipped from V and 6 bases from J, the junction kept 6 bases outside the gene matches. The CDR3 runs to 14 residues. DNA for the CDR3: TGTGCCAGTAGCACCTCGGGACAGGGGGATGGCTACACCTTC. It translates to CASSTSGQGDGYTF.

The chain carries TRBV7-2 and TRBJ2-1, with D possibly being TRBD2 (5 bases). Germline values: CDR1 SGHTA, CDR2 FQGNSA. The CDR3 is 14 residues long. V gave up 0 bases and J gave up 5 bases, with 8 bases separating them. Here the CDR3 DNA reads TGTGCCAGCAGCTTAGCGACGAGGGACAATGAGCAGTTCTTC. Translating gives CASSLATRDNEQFF. Combining the CDR3 with reference TRBV7-2 and TRBJ2-1 gives the whole variable domain GAGVSQSPSNKVTEKGKDVELRCDPISGHTALYWYRQSLGQGLEFLIYFQGNSAPDKSGLPSDRFSAERTGGSVSTLTIQRTQQEDSAVYLCASSLATRDNEQFFGPGTRLTVL.

This clone appeared a few times. V gene TRBV11-3 combines with J gene TRBJ2-1; TRBD2 aligns across 9 bases. Unmatched junction bases numbered 9, after V lost 5 bases and J lost 1 base. This CDR3 comprises 17 residues. CDR1 and CDR2 from the germline V gene are SGHNT and YENEEA. In DNA form, the CDR3 reads TGTGCCAGCAGCCCTAGGGTAGCGGGAGCATCCTACAATGAGCAGTTCTTC. It specifies CASSPRVAGASYNEQFF. Full variable domain (rest looked up from reference TRBV11-3 and TRBJ2-1): EAGVVQSPRYKIIEKKQPVAFWCNPISGHNTLYWYLQNLGQGPELLIRYENEEAVDDSQLPKDRFSAERLKGVDSTLKIQPAELGDSAVYLCASSPRVAGASYNEQFFGPGTRLTVL.

The CDR3 nucleotides read TGTGCCAGCAGTAACCCCCGGGACAGTTTCTACGAGCAGTACTTC. Amino acid sequence: CASSNPRDSFYEQYF. The chain has TRBV27 and TRBJ2-7; 7 bases map to TRBD1. The CDR3 length is 15 residues. V dropped 5 bases and J dropped 3; count of bases not matched to a gene: 10. CDR1 and CDR2 (germline): MNHEY, SMNVEV (reference sequence).

The count of this clone is one. This chain connects TRBV5-1 to TRBJ2-1; 7 bases match TRBD1. CDR1 SGHRS and CDR2 YFSETQ come from the germline V gene. J gave up 8 bases and V 3 bases, and 5 bases lay outside the gene matches. This CDR3 contains 13 residues. The CDR3 region has the DNA TGCGCCAGCAGCTACAGGGGTAGCGATGAGCAGTTCTTC. Protein product: CASSYRGSDEQFF.

The chain is built from TRBV7-6 and TRBJ1-3; unclear D gene. The V gene's germline CDR1 is SGHVS and CDR2 FNYEAQ. V was shortened by 1 base and J by 0 bases, with 7 bases between the two germline ends. CDR3 length: 15 residues. For the CDR3, the DNA is TGTGCCAGCAGCTTAGAGCGGCGCTCTGGAAACACCATATATTTT. Its translation: CASSLERRSGNTIYF.

The CDR3 nucleotides are TGTGCCTGGTGGGACAGGAACACTGAAGCTTTCTTT. As protein: CAWWDRNTEAFF. V and J are TRBV30 and TRBJ1-1; 7 bases fit TRBD1. The V gene's germline CDR1 is GTSNPN and CDR2 SVGIG (reference sequence). With V trimmed by 5 bases and J by 1 base, 1 base remained unmatched. CDR3 length: 12 residues.